This record covers a single T cell receptor (beta chain). In the authors' workflow: Nucleated cell number was recorded as an estimate derived from reference gene primer amplification. The protocol was immunoSEQ multiplex PCR, while the TCRdb copy is restricted to in-frame clones and leaves out a portion. Clonal size and the V and J genes are those of that table, whereas D and trimming came from the DNA. The profile shows about 43,000 clones, roughly 80% of them singletons. The germline V gene has CDR1 MDHEN and CDR2 SYDVKM. The CDR3 extends over 10 amino acids. The V end was cut by 8 bases, the J end by 7 bases, with 8 bases between. This sample was taken from a study of blood T cell repertoires in COVID-19.

The source material was peripheral blood. This rearrangement joins TRBV28 to TRBJ1-2; D is uncertain. This clonotype was obtained from a woman aged 55-69 years with acute or convalescent COVID-19. Here the CDR3 DNA reads TGTGCCAGCGAAGCGTTTGGCTACACCTTC. This encodes CASEAFGYTF.